Listed below are T cell receptor beta chains from one sample, sequenced in a study of CD8+CD57+ T cells in acquired aplastic anemia. TCRdb redid the calling of the reads with MiXCR, one entry per CDR3 protein. The table shows 150,000 to 200,000 distinct CDR3 sequences, with less than 55% occurring only once. The sequenced sample was sorted CD4+, CD8+, or CD8+CD57+ T cells (not recorded which) from PBMCs. These TCRs come from a human donor in good health. The CDR3 runs from the conserved cysteine through the conserved F or W. D genes are given only for firm matches. Clone size is shown for a subset of rows, as once, few, many or a class of expanded clone.

size	V	J	D	length	DNA	CDR3
-	TRBV19	TRBJ2-7	TRBD1	15	TGTGCCAGTAGTATAACCGGGACAGGGGGCAACGAGCAGTACTTC	CASSITGTGGNEQYF
once	TRBV5-1	TRBJ2-7	TRBD1	14	TGCGCCAGCCAATCCGGGACAGGGGCCTACGAGCAGTACTTC	CASQSGTGAYEQYF
many	TRBV11-1	TRBJ2-5	-	13	TGTGCCAGCAGCTTCGGGTACCAAGAGACCCAGTACTTC	CASSFGYQETQYF
-	TRBV29-1	TRBJ1-3	-	12	TGCAGCGTTCGGTTCTCTGGAAACACCATATATTTT	CSVRFSGNTIYF
many	TRBV6-5	TRBJ2-7	-	14	TGTGCCAGCAGTTACCAACAGGTGTCCTACGAGCAGTACTTC	CASSYQQVSYEQYF
once	TRBV7-2	TRBJ2-5	TRBD1	15	TGTGCCAGCAGCCGTGACAGGGGATCGCAAGAGACCCAGTACTTC	CASSRDRGSQETQYF
-	TRBV6-1	TRBJ1-3	-	17	TGTGCCAGCAGTGAAACTTCCGGGATCTACTCTGGAAACACCATATGTTTT	CASSETSGIYSGNTICF
many	TRBV6-2/TRBV6-3	TRBJ2-7	-	15	TGTGCCACCCGGGAAGCGGCAGGGGCCTCCTACGAGCAGTACTTC	CATREAAGASYEQYF
-	TRBV19	TRBJ1-5	TRBD1	16	TGTGCCAGTAGTAAGTTAGGGACAGGGGGCCATCAGCCCCAGCATTTT	CASSKLGTGGHQPQHF
-	TRBV2	TRBJ2-5	TRBD1	14	TGTGCCAGTCATGCCGGGACAGGACAAGAGACCCAGTACTTC	CASHAGTGQETQYF